The present TCR beta chain was sequenced within a study of control samples from healthy donors and cancer patients. This clone occurred once. Sequencing used immunoSEQ multiplex PCR; TCRdb keeps in-frame clones, though not all of them. The sample lists approximately 230,000 clones; roughly 87% were seen once. The CDR3 is 14 amino acids. J gave up 1 base and V 8 bases, and 7 bases lay outside the gene matches. Looked up from germline, CDR1 is MDHEN and CDR2 is SYDVKM. Input material: PBMCs. The chain links TRBV28 to TRBJ2-5; 7 bases fit TRBD2. The TCR sequence derives from a woman in her sixties or seventies with lung cancer. The CDR3 is CASRLTSAQETQYF. CDR3 DNA: TGTGCCAGCCGACTAACTAGCGCCCAAGAGACCCAGTACTTC.